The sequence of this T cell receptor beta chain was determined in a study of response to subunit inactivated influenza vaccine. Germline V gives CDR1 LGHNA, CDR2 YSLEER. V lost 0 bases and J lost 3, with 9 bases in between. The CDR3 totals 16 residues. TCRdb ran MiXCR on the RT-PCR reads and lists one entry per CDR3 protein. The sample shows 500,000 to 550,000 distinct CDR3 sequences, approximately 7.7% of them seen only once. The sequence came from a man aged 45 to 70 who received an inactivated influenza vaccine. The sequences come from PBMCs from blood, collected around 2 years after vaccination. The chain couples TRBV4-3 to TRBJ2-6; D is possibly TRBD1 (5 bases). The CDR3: CASSQDQGFGANVLTF. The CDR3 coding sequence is TGCGCCAGCAGCCAAGATCAGGGCTTTGGGGCCAACGTCCTGACTTTC.